This TCR beta chain was documented in a study of beta chain features in type 1 diabetes. The study, taken as a whole, reports: Moderate but significant shortening of TCRB CDR3s was recorded in all four CD4+ subsets from Type 1 diabetes patients. High TCR expression in some cells could lead to their over-representation in cDNA sequencing.

All of the isolated RNA was reverse transcribed, so expressed TCRB transcripts were sequenced. The protocol was immunoSEQ multiplex PCR, while the TCRdb copy is restricted to in-frame clones and leaves out a portion. In the table there are about 640,000 clones, 9.5% to 15% of which are singletons. For this clone: Its antigen remains unknown.

Sequencing was done on a sample of naive CD4+ T cells from blood. This TCR came from a man aged 25-40 years with type 1 diabetes.

The CDR3 reads CASSLGQGLNEKLFF. The CDR3 DNA is TGCGCCAGCAGCTTGGGCCAGGGTCTTAATGAAAAACTGTTTTTT. This chain links TRBV5-1 with TRBJ1-4; a possible D gene is TRBD1 (5 bases). V dropped 0 bases and J dropped 4 bases, with 10 bases sitting between them. This CDR3 region has 15 residues. The germline V gene has CDR1 SGHRS and CDR2 YFSETQ.